This TCR beta chain stems from a study of cytomegalovirus exposure and HLA in healthy donors. In germline, CDR1 is SGHVS, CDR2 FQNEAQ. The CDR3 has 16 amino acids. V was pared by 5 bases and J by 7 bases, with 9 bases of the junction left unmatched. Primers: 60 Vbeta forward and 13 Jbeta reverse. The table came from immunoSEQ multiplex PCR; TCRdb's copy has only in-frame clones and leaves some out. The table lists roughly 200,000 clones, approximately 80% of them singletons. This clone was observed a handful of times. The origin of this receptor is a man aged 50-60 years in good health and CMV-seronegative. Material: PBMCs. V usage is TRBV7-8 and J usage is TRBJ1-5; 12 bases map to TRBD1. CDR3 protein: CASSLSGTGGQQPQHF. The CDR3 nucleotides are TGTGCCAGCAGCCTAAGCGGGACAGGGGGCCAGCAGCCCCAGCATTTT.